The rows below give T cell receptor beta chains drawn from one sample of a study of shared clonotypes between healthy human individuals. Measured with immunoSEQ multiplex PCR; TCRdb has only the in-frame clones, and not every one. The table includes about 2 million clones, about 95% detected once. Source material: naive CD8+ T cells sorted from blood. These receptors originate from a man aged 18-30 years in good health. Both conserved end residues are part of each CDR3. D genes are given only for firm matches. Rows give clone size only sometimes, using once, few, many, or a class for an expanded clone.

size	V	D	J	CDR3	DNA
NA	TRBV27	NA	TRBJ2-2	CASSLLGYTGELFF	TGTGCCAGCAGTTTATTAGGATACACCGGGGAGCTGTTTTTT
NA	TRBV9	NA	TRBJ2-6	CASSTARGGANVLTF	TGTGCCAGCAGCACCGCGCGGGGCGGGGCCAACGTCCTGACTTTC
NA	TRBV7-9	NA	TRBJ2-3	CASSGGGTDTQYF	TGTGCAAGTTCGGGCGGGGGCACAGATACGCAGTATTTT
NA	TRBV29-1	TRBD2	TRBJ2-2	CSVEGRGSAGELFF	TGCAGCGTTGAAGGGCGCGGGAGTGCCGGGGAGCTGTTTTTT
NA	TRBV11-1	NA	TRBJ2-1	CASSFGAGDSYNGQFF	TGTGCCAGCTCCTTTGGGGCAGGGGATTCCTACAATGGGCAGTTCTTC
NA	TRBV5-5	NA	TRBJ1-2	CASSLTLLDYGYTF	TGTGCCAGCAGCTTGACACTACTAGACTATGGCTACACCTTC
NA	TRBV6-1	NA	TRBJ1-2	CASSDPYYGYTF	TGTGCCAGCTCCGACCCGTACTATGGCTACACCTTC
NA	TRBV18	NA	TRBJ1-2	CASSPPGLAYGYTF	TGTGCCAGCTCACCACCAGGGCTTGCCTATGGCTACACCTTC
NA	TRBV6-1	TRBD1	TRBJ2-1	CASKPGQGFNNEQFF	TGTGCCAGCAAGCCGGGACAGGGTTTCAACAATGAGCAGTTCTTC
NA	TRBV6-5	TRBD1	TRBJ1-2	CASSYLTGSNYGYTF	TGTGCCAGCAGTTACCTGACAGGGTCCAACTATGGCTACACCTTC
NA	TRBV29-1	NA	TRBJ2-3	CSVDAGWSTDTQYF	TGCAGCGTTGATGCAGGCTGGAGCACAGATACGCAGTATTTT
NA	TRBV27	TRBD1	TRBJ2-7	CASSSDRGFEQYF	TGTGCCAGCAGTTCCGACAGGGGGTTTGAGCAGTACTTC
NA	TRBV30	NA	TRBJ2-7	CAWSVGAGSYEQYF	TGTGCCTGGAGTGTAGGTGCCGGCTCCTACGAGCAGTACTTC
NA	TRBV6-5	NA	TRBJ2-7	CASRPGVGLYEQYF	TGTGCCAGCCGCCCCGGGGTGGGTCTCTACGAGCAGTACTTC
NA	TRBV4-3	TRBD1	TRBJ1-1	CASSQEQGARLNTEAFF	TGCGCCAGCAGCCAGGAACAGGGGGCCAGACTCAACACTGAAGCTTTCTTT
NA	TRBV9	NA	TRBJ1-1	CASSVGGGPFTEAFF	TGTGCCAGCAGCGTAGGGGGAGGGCCTTTCACTGAAGCTTTCTTT
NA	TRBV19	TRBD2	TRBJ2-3	CASSTRAGERTDTQYF	TGTGCCAGTAGTACTCGAGCGGGGGAACGCACAGATACGCAGTATTTT
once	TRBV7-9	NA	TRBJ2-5	CASSLVVEETQYF	TGTGCCAGCAGCTTAGTAGTGGAGGAGACCCAGTACTTC
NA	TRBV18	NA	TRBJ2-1	CASSRPGPIPNEQFF	TGTGCCAGCTCCCGCCCGGGCCCAATCCCCAATGAGCAGTTCTTC
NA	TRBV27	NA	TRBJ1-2	CASSGSLQGENYGYTF	TGTGCCAGCAGTGGTTCCCTCCAGGGCGAGAACTATGGCTACACCTTC
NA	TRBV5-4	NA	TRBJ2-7	CASSFGADSYEQYF	TGTGCCAGCAGCTTCGGGGCAGACTCCTACGAGCAGTACTTC
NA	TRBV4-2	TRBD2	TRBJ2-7	CASSQERRRGGLSEQYF	TGTGCCAGCAGCCAAGAACGAAGGCGGGGGGGCCTCTCCGAGCAGTACTTC
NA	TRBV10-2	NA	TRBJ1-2	CASSPGPNGYTF	TGCGCCAGCAGTCCGGGACCCAATGGCTACACCTTC
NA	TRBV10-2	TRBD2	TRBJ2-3	CASSGGLAYTDTQYF	TGCGCCAGCAGTGGGGGACTAGCATATACAGATACGCAGTATTTT
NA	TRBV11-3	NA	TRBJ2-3	CASSLGSDTQYF	TGTGCCAGCAGCTTAGGATCGGATACGCAGTATTTT
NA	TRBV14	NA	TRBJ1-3	CASSQEGTSGNTIYF	TGTGCCAGCAGCCAAGAAGGGACAAGTGGAAACACCATATATTTT
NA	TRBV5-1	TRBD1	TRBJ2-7	CASSLTGGVKNEQYF	TGCGCCAGCAGCTTGACAGGGGGCGTAAAGAACGAGCAGTACTTC
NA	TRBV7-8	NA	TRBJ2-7	CASTWGQAYEQYF	TGTGCCAGCACCTGGGGGCAGGCCTACGAGCAGTACTTC
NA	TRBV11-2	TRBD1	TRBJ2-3	CASSWTGGYGTDTQYF	TGTGCCAGCAGTTGGACAGGGGGCTACGGCACAGATACGCAGTATTTT
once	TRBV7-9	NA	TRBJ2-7	CASRGFSHREYEQYF	TGTGCCAGCAGGGGTTTTTCCCACAGGGAGTACGAGCAGTACTTC
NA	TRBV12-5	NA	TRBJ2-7	CASSQGSSYEQYF	TGTGCTAGTTCACAGGGAAGCTCCTACGAGCAGTACTTC
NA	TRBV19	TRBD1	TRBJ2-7	CASSIGQGASYEQYF	TGTGCCAGTAGTATCGGCCAGGGGGCTTCCTACGAGCAGTACTTC
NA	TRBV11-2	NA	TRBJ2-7	CASSLRGGGYEQYF	TGTGCCAGCAGCTTAAGAGGGGGAGGGTACGAGCAGTACTTC
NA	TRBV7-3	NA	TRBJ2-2	CASSSLLGTGELFF	TGTGCCAGCAGCTCGCTTTTAGGTACCGGGGAGCTGTTTTTT
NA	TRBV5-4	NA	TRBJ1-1	CASSSQGARDTEAFF	TGTGCCAGCAGCTCCCAAGGGGCGCGGGACACTGAAGCTTTCTTT
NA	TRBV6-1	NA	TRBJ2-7	CASSEFQRNYEQYF	TGTGCCAGCAGTGAATTTCAGAGGAATTACGAGCAGTACTTC
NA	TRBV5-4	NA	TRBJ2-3	CASSDTTDTQYF	TGTGCCAGCAGCGACACTACTGATACGCAGTATTTT
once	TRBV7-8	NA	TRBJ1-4	CASSPPLEREKLFF	TGTGCCAGCAGCCCACCTCTAGAGCGTGAAAAACTGTTTTTT
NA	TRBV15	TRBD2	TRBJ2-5	CATSLAGDAEETQYF	TGTGCCACCAGTTTAGCGGGAGATGCCGAAGAGACCCAGTACTTC
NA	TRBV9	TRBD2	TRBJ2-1	CASTPSGLVEYNEQFF	TGTGCCAGCACCCCCTCTGGACTAGTAGAGTACAATGAGCAGTTCTTC
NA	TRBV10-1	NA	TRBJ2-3	CASSEGGVIGDTQYF	TGCGCCAGCAGTGAAGGGGGAGTTATCGGGGATACGCAGTATTTT
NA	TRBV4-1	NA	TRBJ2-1	CASSSSASYNEQFF	TGCGCCAGCAGTAGTAGCGCCTCCTACAATGAGCAGTTCTTC
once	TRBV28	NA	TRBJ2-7	CASSLGGREQYF	TGTGCCAGCAGTTTAGGAGGGAGGGAGCAGTACTTC
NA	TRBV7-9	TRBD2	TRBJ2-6	CASSLWREDPRANVLTF	TGTGCCAGCAGCTTATGGCGGGAGGACCCTCGGGCCAACGTCCTGACTTTC
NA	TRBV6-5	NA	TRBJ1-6	CASSYRDSPLHF	TGTGCCAGCAGTTACAGGGATTCACCCCTCCACTTT
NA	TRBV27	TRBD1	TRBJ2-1	CASSTTGTGAYNEQFF	TGTGCCAGCAGTACAACCGGGACAGGGGCTTACAATGAGCAGTTCTTC
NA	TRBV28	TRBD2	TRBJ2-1	CASSSRLAGGNEQFF	TGTGCCAGCAGTTCGAGACTAGCGGGGGGCAATGAGCAGTTCTTC
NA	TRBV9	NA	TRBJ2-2	CASSGGTNTGELFF	TGTGCCAGCAGCGGCGGGACAAACACCGGGGAGCTGTTTTTT
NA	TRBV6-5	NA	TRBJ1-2	CASSPGANGYTF	TGTGCCAGCAGCCCAGGGGCCAATGGCTACACCTTC
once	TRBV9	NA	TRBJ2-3	CASRGADTQYF	TGTGCCAGCAGGGGCGCAGATACGCAGTATTTT
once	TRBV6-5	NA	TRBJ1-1	CASRSSGDTEAFF	TGTGCCAGCAGAAGCTCAGGGGACACTGAAGCTTTCTTT